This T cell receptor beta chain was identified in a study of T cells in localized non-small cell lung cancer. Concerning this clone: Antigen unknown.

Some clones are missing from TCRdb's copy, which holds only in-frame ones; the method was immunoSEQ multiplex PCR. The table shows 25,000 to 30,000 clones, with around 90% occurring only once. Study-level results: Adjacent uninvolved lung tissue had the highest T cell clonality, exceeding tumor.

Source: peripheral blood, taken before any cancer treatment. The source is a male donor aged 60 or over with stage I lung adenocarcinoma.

Here the CDR3 reads CAWSRIQGSYTF. DNA of the CDR3: TGTGCCTGGAGTCGAATACAGGGAAGCTACACCTTC. The rearrangement uses TRBV30 and TRBJ1-2, with D tentatively TRBD1 (6 bases). The ends were cut back, 2 bases at V and 9 bases at J, with 13 bases in the middle. From germline, CDR1 is GTSNPN and CDR2 SVGIG (reference sequence). There are 12 residues in the CDR3. The complete variable domain, with remaining parts taken from reference TRBV30 and TRBJ1-2, reads SQTIHQWPATLVQPVGSPLSLECTVEGTSNPNLYWYRQAAGRGLQLLFYSVGIGQISSEVPQNLSASRPQDRQFILSSKKLLLSDSGFYLCAWSRIQGSYTFGSGTRLTVV.